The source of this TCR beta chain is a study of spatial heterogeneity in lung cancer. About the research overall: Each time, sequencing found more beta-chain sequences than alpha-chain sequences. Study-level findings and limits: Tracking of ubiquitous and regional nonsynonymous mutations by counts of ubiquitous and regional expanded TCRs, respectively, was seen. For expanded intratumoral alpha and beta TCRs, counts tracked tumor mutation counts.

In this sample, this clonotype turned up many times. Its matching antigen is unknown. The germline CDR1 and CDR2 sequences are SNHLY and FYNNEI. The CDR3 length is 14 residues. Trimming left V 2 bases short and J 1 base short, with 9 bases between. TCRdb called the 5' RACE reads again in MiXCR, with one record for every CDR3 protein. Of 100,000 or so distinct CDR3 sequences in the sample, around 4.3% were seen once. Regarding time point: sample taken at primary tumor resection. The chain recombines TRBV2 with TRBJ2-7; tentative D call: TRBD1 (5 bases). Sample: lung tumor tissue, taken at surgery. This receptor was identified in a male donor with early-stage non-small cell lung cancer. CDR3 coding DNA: TGTGCCAGCAGTGAACAGGGTGTATCCTACGAGCAGTACTTC. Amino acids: CASSEQGVSYEQYF.